This T cell receptor (beta chain) was identified during a study of blood T cell repertoires in COVID-19. Study at large: In each case, the material was cDNA or gDNA derived from T cells, B-cell-depleted T cells, or PBMCs.

Study processing details: Amplified reference gene primers provided the basis for estimating nucleated cell counts. TCRdb keeps only in-frame clones here, not all; method: immunoSEQ multiplex PCR. That table supplies the V and J calls and clone size; D and trimming were determined from the DNA. There are roughly 230,000 clones in the sample; approximately 83% occur only once, and approximately 4.4% lies in the top ten. Germline V gene data show CDR1 as SGHNT and CDR2 as YYREEE (reference sequence). With V trimmed by 5 bases and J by 2 bases, 6 bases remained unmatched. The CDR3 spans 15 residues. Specimen: peripheral blood. The clonotype was recovered from a man between 45 and 60 years old with active or convalescent COVID-19. The gene calls are TRBV5-4 and TRBJ1-3; TRBD1 aligns across 8 bases. DNA of the CDR3: TGTGCCAGCAGATCGACAGGGGCTGCTGGAAACACCATATATTTT. Its translation is CASRSTGAAGNTIYF.